Following are 25 T cell receptor beta chains from one sample sequenced in a study of T cells in Graves' hyperthyroidism and ophthalmopathy (dated by TCRdb to between 2018 and 2020). Libraries were made using multiplex PCR. Sequenced using an Illumina HiSeq 2000. Amplification of TCR beta CDR3 regions was carried out from RNA transcripts. For the first round of RT-PCR on the TCR CDR3, the HTBI primer set was used together with the Qiagen OneStep RT-PCR kit. The public reads were quality trimmed at Q25 with fastp and then assembled into clones with MiXCR by TCRdb, keeping productive beta chains. Each entry merges the rows of one CDR3 protein and shows their most common DNA and genes. This sample has hundreds of thousands of distinct CDR3 sequences in its table, and just under 20% of those were observed once. Roughly 47% of the sample belongs to the ten largest clones. Source material: blood. All receptors come from a man aged 35-49 years with Graves' ophthalmopathy.

In this sample, this clonotype turned up many times. The V gene is TRBV15, the J gene TRBJ2-5; 8 bases map to TRBD2. The V and J ends lost 1 base and 3 bases, in that order; junction bases with no gene match: 10. The CDR3 spans 17 residues. The germline V gene has CDR1 LNHNV and CDR2 YYDKDF (reference sequence). Written as DNA, the CDR3 is TGTGCCACCAGCAGAGGGACTGGATTAGCGGGGAAAGAGACCCAGTACTTC. Its translation: CATSRGTGLAGKETQYF.

Many counts were recorded for this clonotype. The rearrangement uses TRBV7-2 and TRBJ2-2; D perhaps matches TRBD2 (5 bases). The germline V and J ends were trimmed by 0 bases and 4 bases, with 9 bases remaining between them. The CDR3 length is 15 residues. The germline CDR1 and CDR2 sequences are SGHTA and FQGNSA. The CDR3 region is CASSLAGVSTGELFF. As DNA, the CDR3 is TGTGCCAGCAGCTTAGCGGGAGTTAGCACCGGGGAGCTGTTTTTT.

In the case of this clonotype: A read error may explain this, as a much larger clone is one base away. The V gene is TRBV27, the J gene TRBJ1-2; D uncertain. The CDR3 length is 14 residues. Germline CDR1 MNHEY, CDR2 SMNVEV (reference sequence). Trimming took off 4 bases at V and 3 bases at J, with 12 bases between the two ends. The DNA for the CDR3 is TGTGCCAGCAGTTCCCTCGGCGCTGACTATGGCTACACCTTC. The encoded protein is CASSSLGADYGYTF.

This clonotype occurred a few times. The chain has TRBV6-1 and TRBJ2-6; D call uncertain. The germline V gene has CDR1 MNHNS and CDR2 SASEGT. V lost 1 base and J lost 5, with 3 bases in between. The CDR3 loop spans 13 amino acids. CDR3 amino acids: CASSEGRANVLTF. The CDR3 DNA reads as TGTGCCAGCAGTGAAGGGAGGGCCAACGTCCTGACTTTC.

This clonotype was counted only a few times. The chain employs TRBV29-1 and TRBJ2-3; 10 bases align to TRBD2. This CDR3 has 16 amino acids. Looked up from germline, CDR1 is SQVTM and CDR2 is ANQGSEA. The ends lost 4 bases at V and 2 bases at J; junction bases unmatched: 9. The CDR3 protein is CSVVGLAEAPTDTQYF. The DNA for the CDR3 is TGCAGCGTTGTAGGACTAGCGGAGGCGCCCACAGATACGCAGTATTTT.

V and J are TRBV20-1 and TRBJ1-6; perhaps TRBD1 as D (5 bases). This CDR3 comprises 14 residues. Germline assignment: CDR1 DFQATT and CDR2 SNEGSKA (reference sequence). Trimming took off 4 bases at V and 6 bases at J, with 13 bases between the two ends. The chain's CDR3 is CSANGGPRNSPLHF. DNA of the CDR3: TGCAGTGCTAACGGGGGACCGCGTAATTCACCCCTCCACTTT.

In this sample, this clonotype turned up many times. The chain is built from TRBV7-8 and TRBJ2-3, with 8 bases that match TRBD2. CDR3 size: 17 residues. After removal of 4 bases from V and 3 bases from J, the junction contained 12 bases not matched to a gene. The germline V gene has CDR1 SGHVS and CDR2 FQNEAQ. This chain's CDR3 is CASSSETSGRATDTQYF. The DNA for the CDR3 is TGTGCCAGCAGCTCGGAAACGAGCGGGAGAGCAACAGATACGCAGTATTTT.

The rearrangement joins TRBV24-1 to TRBJ2-5; no reliable D call. CDR1 KGHDR and CDR2 SFDVKD come from the germline V gene. The V gene lost 3 bases and the J gene lost 5 bases, with 9 bases spanning the gap. The CDR3 runs to 13 residues. The CDR3 region has the DNA TGTGCCACCAGTGATGCCGGCAGGGAGACCCAGTACTTC. Protein sequence: CATSDAGRETQYF.

This clonotype has a handful of counts. V and J are TRBV6-1 and TRBJ1-2; 9 bases match TRBD1. V lost 7 bases, J lost 2 bases, and 11 bases stayed unmatched. This CDR3 contains 16 residues. Germline CDR1 is MNHNS and CDR2 is SASEGT. The chain's CDR3 is CASTKPSGTGNYGYTF. DNA of the CDR3: TGTGCCAGCACTAAACCCTCCGGGACAGGGAACTATGGCTACACCTTC.

This clonotype was picked up a small number of times. CDR3 sequence (DNA): TGCAGCGTTGAGCAGGACACTAACTATGGCTACACCTTC. Residues: CSVEQDTNYGYTF. The chain is built from TRBV29-1 and TRBJ1-2; D might be TRBD1 (5 bases). The CDR3 has 13 amino acids. Germline-derived CDR1 and CDR2 are SQVTM and ANQGSEA. Trimming left V 3 bases short and J 0 bases short, with 8 bases between.

This clonotype was detected ten times or more. The gene calls are TRBV2 and TRBJ1-2, with D possibly being TRBD1 (5 bases). The CDR3 is 14 residues long. V gave up 8 bases and J gave up 3 bases, with 16 bases separating them. Germline V CDR1 and CDR2: SNHLY, FYNNEI. The CDR3: CASGGVPRDYGYTF. CDR3 coding DNA: TGTGCCAGCGGTGGAGTACCCAGGGACTATGGCTACACCTTC.

There are many counts of this clonotype. The chain employs TRBV12-3 or TRBV12-4 and TRBJ2-3, with 8 bases that match TRBD2. The CDR3 runs 16 residues. The V gene end was trimmed by 3 bases and the J gene end by 6 bases; junction bases not matched to a gene: 11. CDR3 in amino acids: CASSFSGATLTDTQYF. CDR3 nucleotide sequence: TGTGCCAGCAGTTTTAGCGGGGCAACCTTGACGGATACGCAGTATTTT.

A note on this clonotype: The conserved final phenylalanine or tryptophan is absent from the CDR3, which likely points to a read error. The chain combines TRBV12-3 or TRBV12-4 with TRBJ1-5; D uncertain. The V end was cut by 6 bases, the J end by 8 bases, with 11 bases between. The CDR3 is 12 amino acids. CDR3 sequence reads: CASSSSSKPQHL. CDR3 DNA: TGTGCCAGCAGCAGTAGTTCGAAGCCCCAGCATCTT.

This clonotype was seen repeatedly, ten times or more. The CDR3 nucleotides are TGTGCCACCTACGCGGGGGGTGATGAAAAACTGTTTTTT. It codes for CATYAGGDEKLFF. The chain is built from TRBV7-8 and TRBJ1-4; D possibly corresponds to TRBD1 (5 bases). This CDR3 comprises 13 residues. V was pared by 10 bases and J by 6 bases, with 15 bases between. The germline gives CDR1 SGHVS, CDR2 FQNEAQ.

This clonotype was counted ten times or more. The J gene is TRBJ1-1, the V gene TRBV11-2; no firm D call. V was shortened by 1 base and J by 0 bases, with 12 bases between the two germline ends. Germline V lookup: CDR1 SGHAT, CDR2 FQNNGV. The CDR3 spans 16 residues. CDR3 amino acids: CASSLGGSGLNTEAFF. The CDR3 region has the DNA TGTGCCAGCAGCTTAGGAGGTTCGGGTCTGAACACTGAAGCTTTCTTT.

This clonotype has a handful of counts. The chain has TRBV20-1 and TRBJ2-5; the match to TRBD1 covers 7 bases. Germline-derived CDR1 and CDR2 are DFQATT and SNEGSKA (reference sequence). Trimming cost V 6 bases and J 1 base; bases outside gene matches: 5. The CDR3 contains 13 residues. Here the CDR3 reads CSAPQGIQETQYF. The DNA of the CDR3 is TGCAGTGCCCCACAGGGGATCCAAGAGACCCAGTACTTC.

There are many counts of this clonotype. V usage is TRBV12-3 or TRBV12-4 and J usage is TRBJ1-2; D is unresolved. V was cut by 4 bases and J by 0 bases, with 18 bases left in between. CDR3 length: 17 amino acids. Here the CDR3 reads CASSSGLGINANYGYTF. The CDR3 coding sequence is TGTGCCAGCAGTTCAGGATTGGGCATCAACGCTAACTATGGCTACACCTTC.

V and J are TRBV27 and TRBJ2-1; D may match TRBD1 or TRBD2 (5 bases each). The germline V gene has CDR1 MNHEY and CDR2 SMNVEV (reference sequence). V lost 3 bases and J 8 bases, leaving 11 bases between the germline ends. The CDR3 runs 13 residues. The CDR3 DNA reads as TGTGCCAGCAGTTTTACCGGGACCCATGAGCAGTTCTTC. Translation: CASSFTGTHEQFF.

The CDR3 loop is CSASIRVERTGPFGGDQYF. In DNA, the CDR3 is TGCAGTGCTAGTATAAGGGTAGAAAGGACGGGGCCCTTCGGGGGGGACCAGTACTTC. The chain carries TRBV20-1 and TRBJ2-5, with TRBD2 matching 8 bases. J lost 10 bases, V lost 3 bases, and 28 bases had no gene match. The CDR3 spans 19 residues. Germline V gene sequence: CDR1 DFQATT, CDR2 SNEGSKA (reference sequence).

The V call is TRBV19, the J call TRBJ1-1; D remains unclear. The V gene's germline CDR1 is LNHDA and CDR2 SQIVND (reference sequence). The CDR3 consists of 14 residues. V was clipped by 5 bases and J by 5 bases, with 15 bases between them. The CDR3: CASSLRPAETEAFF. DNA of the CDR3: TGTGCCAGTAGTTTACGACCGGCTGAGACTGAAGCTTTCTTT.

The chain is built from TRBV7-2 and TRBJ2-1; D might be TRBD2 (6 bases). V lost 4 bases, J lost 12 bases, and 13 bases lay in between. The CDR3 sequence is 12 residues long. Germline CDR1 is SGHTA and CDR2 is FQGNSA. The CDR3 spells CASSSGGAVQFF. DNA of the CDR3: TGTGCCAGCAGCTCCGGAGGGGCAGTGCAGTTCTTC.

This clonotype occurred many times. V gene TRBV2 combines with J gene TRBJ1-2, with D perhaps matching TRBD1 (5 bases). V gave up 4 bases and J gave up 8 bases, with 14 bases separating them. The germline V gene encodes CDR1 SNHLY and CDR2 FYNNEI. The CDR3 has 13 amino acids. The CDR3 DNA follows: TGTGCCAGCAGTGGGACAAGAGATTCGGGCTACACCTTC. Protein: CASSGTRDSGYTF.

The V and J genes are TRBV5-8 and TRBJ2-3; D is possibly TRBD1 or TRBD2 (5 bases each). Looked up from germline, CDR1 is SGHTS and CDR2 is YDEGEE. V dropped 4 bases and J dropped 0 bases, with 21 bases sitting between them. There are 18 residues in the CDR3. The CDR3 DNA follows: TGTGCCAGCAGCCCCCCTTGGGGCGGGTTGCCTAGCACAGATACGCAGTATTTT. This translates into CASSPPWGGLPSTDTQYF. Full variable domain (missing parts from reference TRBV5-8 and TRBJ2-3): EAGVTQSPTHLIKTRGQQATLRCSPISGHTSVYWYQQALGLGLQFLLWYDEGEERNRGNFPPRFSGRQFPNYSSELNVNALELEDSALYLCASSPPWGGLPSTDTQYFGPGTRLTVL.

Only a few counts were recorded for this clonotype. The chain carries TRBV20-1 and TRBJ1-3; no clear D. Trimming shortened V by 0 bases and J by 1 base, and 7 bases separated the two germline ends. Germline-derived CDR1 and CDR2 are DFQATT and SNEGSKA (reference sequence). The CDR3 is made up of 14 amino acids. CDR3: CSARDQRSGNTIYF. DNA for the CDR3: TGCAGTGCTAGAGATCAGCGGTCTGGAAACACCATATATTTT.

This clonotype was detected ten times or more. This rearrangement joins TRBV20-1 to TRBJ2-1, with TRBD2 matching 11 bases. The V segment lost 5 bases and the J segment 0 bases; nucleotides outside the gene matches: 9. CDR3 length: 17 residues. CDR1 and CDR2 (germline): DFQATT, SNEGSKA (reference sequence). The CDR3 is CSAYHFSGRASYNEQFF. The DNA for the CDR3 is TGCAGTGCTTACCACTTTAGCGGGAGGGCCTCCTACAATGAGCAGTTCTTC.